Sequencing of this T cell receptor (beta chain) was carried out in a study of blood T cell repertoires in COVID-19. Unmatched junction bases numbered 8, after V lost 0 bases and J lost 2 bases. From germline, CDR1 is SGHKS and CDR2 YYEKEE (reference sequence). The CDR3 has 17 amino acids. This clone was observed once. TCRdb's table, derived via immunoSEQ multiplex PCR, lists solely in-frame clones and lacks some. The table has 20,000 to 30,000 clones, 87% seen once. Material: peripheral blood. The chain links TRBV5-5 to TRBJ2-7, with 10 positions matching TRBD1. The clonotype was recovered from a human donor with active COVID-19. The donor label of this sample is uncertain. The CDR3 DNA is TGTGCCAGCAGCTTGGCAATAGGACAGGGGGGGACCTACGAGCAGTACTTC. Translated, it gives CASSLAIGQGGTYEQYF.